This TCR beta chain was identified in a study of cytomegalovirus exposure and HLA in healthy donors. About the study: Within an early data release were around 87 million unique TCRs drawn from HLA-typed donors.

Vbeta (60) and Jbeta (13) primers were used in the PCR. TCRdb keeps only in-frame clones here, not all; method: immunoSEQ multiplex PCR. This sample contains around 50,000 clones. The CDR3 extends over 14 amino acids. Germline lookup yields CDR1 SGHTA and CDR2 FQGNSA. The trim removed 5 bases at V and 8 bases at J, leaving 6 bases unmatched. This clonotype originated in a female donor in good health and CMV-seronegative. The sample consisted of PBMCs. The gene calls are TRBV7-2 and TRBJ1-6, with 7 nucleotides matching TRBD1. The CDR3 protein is CASSVRDSYSPLHF. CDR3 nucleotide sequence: TGTGCCAGCAGCGTACGGGACAGTTATTCACCCCTCCACTTT.